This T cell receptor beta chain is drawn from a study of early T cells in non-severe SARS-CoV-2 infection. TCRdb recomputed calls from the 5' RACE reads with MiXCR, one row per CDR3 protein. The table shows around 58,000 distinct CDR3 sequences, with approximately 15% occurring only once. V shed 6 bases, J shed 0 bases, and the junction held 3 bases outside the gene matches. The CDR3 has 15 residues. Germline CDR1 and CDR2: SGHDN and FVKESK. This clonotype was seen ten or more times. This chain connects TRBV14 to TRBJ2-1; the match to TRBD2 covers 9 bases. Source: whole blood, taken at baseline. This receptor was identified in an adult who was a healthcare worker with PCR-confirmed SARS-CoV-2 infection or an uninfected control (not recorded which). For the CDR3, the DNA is TGTGCCAGCAGGCGGACTAGCGACTCCTACAATGAGCAGTTCTTC. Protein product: CASRRTSDSYNEQFF.